This T cell receptor beta chain appears in the sequencing data of a study of cytomegalovirus exposure and HLA in healthy donors. Germline V gene sequence: CDR1 SGHNT, CDR2 YYREEE (reference sequence). This CDR3 has 13 residues. J lost 6 bases, V lost 4 bases, and 4 bases had no gene match. In regard to this clone: No antigen is known for it.

The PCR made use of 60 Vbeta and 13 Jbeta primers. The repertoire was sequenced with immunoSEQ multiplex PCR; TCRdb's copy has only in-frame clones and lacks some. The sample shows 130,000 to 150,000 clones, around four fifths of them seen only once. The study's findings and limits: In vitro work confirmed that a few CMV-associated chains recognize CMV antigens. Some TCR beta chains (about 170 of them) were listed as cytomegalovirus-associated. Reportedly, diagnosis of cytomegalovirus status by the classifier showed high specificity and sensitivity. Further analysis was carried out later, and it showed several of the most significant clusters appearing linked to common viral pathogens.

The specimen was PBMCs. This clonotype was sampled from a woman in her fifties or sixties in good health and CMV-seropositive. This chain connects TRBV5-4 to TRBJ2-1; 7 positions agree with TRBD2. The CDR3 reads CASSRTSFNEQFF. DNA of the CDR3: TGTGCCAGCAGCCGGACTAGTTTCAATGAGCAGTTCTTC.